This T cell receptor (beta chain) appears in the sequencing data of a study of cytomegalovirus exposure and HLA in healthy donors. Study observations and caveats: In a later analysis, a missense DCLRE1C variant was linked to TCR beta V- and J-gene trimming.

Note on this clone: Its specificity is unknown.

Germline CDR1 is LNHNV and CDR2 is YYDKDF (reference sequence). The length of the CDR3 is 15 residues. The V end lost 0 bases, the J end lost 4 bases, and 9 bases lay between the germline ends. Primers for the PCR totalled 60 Vbeta and 13 Jbeta. The assay was immunoSEQ multiplex PCR, and TCRdb's table has in-frame clones only and misses some. The table has more than 100,000 clones, 64% seen once; the top ten hold 2% to 3%. The receptor comes from a woman in her forties in good health and CMV-seronegative. This chain links TRBV15 with TRBJ2-2; D is unresolved. The material sequenced was PBMCs. The CDR3 bases are TGTGCCACCAGCAGAGATCCTCCCGGCACCGGGGAGCTGTTTTTT. It is translated as CATSRDPPGTGELFF. Full variable domain (missing parts from reference TRBV15 and TRBJ2-2): DAMVIQNPRYQVTQFGKPVTLSCSQTLNHNVMYWYQQKSSQAPKLLFHYYDKDFNNEADTPDNFQSRRPNTSFCFLDIRSPGLGDTAMYLCATSRDPPGTGELFFGEGSRLTVL.